This T cell receptor (beta chain) was observed in a study of blood T cell repertoires in COVID-19. Study details: Researchers got acute and convalescent COVID-19 samples from the United States, Italy and Spain.

In terms of age and location, participants ranged from roughly 18 to 100 years and lived in about 25 US areas. Clinical histories supplied by participants themselves formed the basis of cohort assignment. Original processing methods: Amplification of reference gene primers was used by the study to estimate nucleated cell counts. Sequencing used immunoSEQ multiplex PCR; TCRdb keeps in-frame clones, though not all of them. V, J and clone size are taken as reported in that table, and D and trimming were inferred from the DNA itself. This repertoire shows about 220,000 clones, about four fifths found once; its top ten account for 3% to 4%. Germline V gives CDR1 MNHEY, CDR2 SVGAGI. V shed 7 bases and J shed 3 bases, with 12 bases lying between them. The CDR3 runs to 13 residues.

The genes are TRBV6-5 and TRBJ1-1; D remains unclear. The sequenced sample was PBMCs or T cells enriched from blood (not recorded which). The receptor's source is a woman aged 60 to 75 who had recovered from COVID-19. This chain's CDR3 is CASTNLGDTEAFF. The DNA for the CDR3 is TGTGCCAGCACCAATCTCGGGGACACTGAAGCTTTCTTT.